One sample yielded the 11 T cell receptor beta chains listed below, sequenced in a study of cytomegalovirus exposure and HLA in healthy donors. PCR primers comprised 60 Vbeta and 13 Jbeta primers. Only in-frame clones appear in the TCRdb table, and some are missing; sequencing was by immunoSEQ multiplex PCR. This table holds 160,000 or so clones, over 75% found once. The sample consisted of PBMCs. These receptor sequences come from a woman in her forties or fifties in good health and CMV-seronegative.

V is TRBV2 and J is TRBJ2-3; D ambiguous. This CDR3 spans 13 amino acids. Trimming took off 7 bases at V and 6 bases at J, with 14 bases between the two ends. Germline lookup yields CDR1 SNHLY and CDR2 FYNNEI. The CDR3 sequence: CASTFSTEDTQYF. Written as DNA, the CDR3 is TGTGCCAGCACCTTCTCAACGGAGGATACGCAGTATTTT.

V usage is TRBV7-9 and J usage is TRBJ2-3; D is ambiguous. CDR3 length equals 16 residues. V lost 2 bases and J 0 bases, leaving 12 bases between the germline ends. Germline loops: CDR1 SEHNR, CDR2 FQNEAQ (reference sequence). This chain's CDR3 is CASSLRSVVSTDTQYF. For the CDR3, the DNA is TGTGCCAGCAGCTTAAGATCCGTAGTTAGCACAGATACGCAGTATTTT.

This clone appeared a single time. CDR3 nucleotides: TGCGCCAGCAGCTTGTTTTCGGGGACTGGAAACACCATATATTTT. Protein sequence: CASSLFSGTGNTIYF. The J gene is TRBJ1-3, the V gene TRBV5-1; no firm D call. The CDR3 is 15 amino acids. V lost 1 base and J 2 bases, leaving 10 bases between the germline ends. The V gene's germline CDR1 is SGHRS and CDR2 YFSETQ. The full variable domain, its missing parts supplied by reference TRBV5-1 and TRBJ1-3, is KAGVTQTPRYLIKTRGQQVTLSCSPISGHRSVSWYQQTPGQGLQFLFEYFSETQRNKGNFPGRFSGRQFSNSRSEMNVSTLELGDSALYLCASSLFSGTGNTIYFGEGSWLTVV.

The genes are TRBV7-3 and TRBJ1-1; no clear D gene. The CDR3 is 15 residues long. Germline lookup yields CDR1 SGHTA and CDR2 FQGTGA. Trimming shortened V by 5 bases and J by 4 bases, and 17 bases separated the two germline ends. Written as DNA, the CDR3 is TGTGCCAGCAGCCTGAGGGCGGGGAAGAGCACTGAAGCTTTCTTT. Translating gives CASSLRAGKSTEAFF.

The chain joins TRBV28 to TRBJ2-7, with D maybe TRBD2 (7 bases). Germline CDR1 is MDHEN and CDR2 is SYDVKM. V gave up 1 base and J gave up 11 bases, with 18 bases separating them. There are 14 residues in the CDR3. The CDR3 DNA is TGTGCCAGCAGTTTATCTTACAGGGAGGGGAGTAAGTACTTC. Translation gives CASSLSYREGSKYF.

This clone was counted only a few times. The chain carries TRBV19 and TRBJ2-4; 10 bases are shared with TRBD2. In germline, CDR1 is LNHDA, CDR2 SQIVND (reference sequence). The CDR3 is made up of 19 amino acids. Losses at the gene ends were 3 bases for V and 0 bases for J; bases not matched to a gene: 11. The CDR3 here is CASSISGGITIGAKNIQYF. The CDR3 nucleotides are TGTGCCAGTAGTATTAGCGGGGGGATCACTATAGGAGCCAAAAACATTCAGTACTTC.

Turning to this clone: Sequence at one end of the junction differs from germline and may be a read error. The chain carries TRBV2 and TRBJ1-1; weak D call: TRBD1 (5 bases). The CDR3 consists of 13 residues. Germline V gene lookup returns CDR1 SNHLY and CDR2 FYNNEI. This chain's CDR3 is CASSGREGRSIYF. CDR3 DNA: TGTGCCAGCAGTGGCAGGGAAGGGCGCTCAATCTACTTT.

This clone was counted only a few times. V is TRBV27 and J is TRBJ2-5; D not certain. The closer fit of TRBJ2-7 to the DNA end suggests the J call may be wrong. The CDR3 runs 13 residues. Germline assignment: CDR1 MNHEY and CDR2 SMNVEV (reference sequence). The CDR3 DNA follows: TGTGCCAGCAGTTCGGGTATAGACTACGAGCAGTACTTC. This gives the protein CASSSGIDYEQYF.

This chain connects TRBV9 to TRBJ2-1; D call uncertain. The CDR3 has 15 amino acids. Germline CDR1 SGDLS, CDR2 YYNGEE. Trimming cost V 0 bases and J 1 base, with 8 bases left between them. The CDR3, as DNA: TGTGCCAGCAGCGTAGGGTGGAGTTCCTACAATGAGCAGTTCTTC. Its translation: CASSVGWSSYNEQFF.

This rearrangement joins TRBV9 to TRBJ2-3, with TRBD2 matching over 9 bases. Per the germline V gene, CDR1 is SGDLS and CDR2 is YYNGEE. This CDR3 has 16 residues. J gave up 7 bases and V 1 base, and 10 bases lay outside the gene matches. In DNA, the CDR3 is TGTGCCAGCAGCGTATTGGGTAGCGGGGGCAAAAATACGCAGTATTTT. Amino acid sequence: CASSVLGSGGKNTQYF.

This clone was detected a few times. The chain couples TRBV7-9 to TRBJ2-3, with TRBD1 matching over 7 bases. The V gene's germline CDR1 is SEHNR and CDR2 FQNEAQ (reference sequence). V lost 5 bases, J lost 5 bases, and 10 bases stayed unmatched. This CDR3 region has 15 residues. The CDR3 protein is CASSPSTGFGDTQYF. In DNA form, the CDR3 reads TGTGCCAGCAGCCCATCGACAGGGTTCGGAGATACGCAGTATTTT.